Listed here are 11 T cell receptor beta chains from one sample, sequenced in a study of vaccination effects on CD4 cells after COVID-19. No antigen is known for these receptors. Only in-frame clones appear in the TCRdb table, and some are missing; sequencing was by immunoSEQ multiplex PCR. This table holds about 27,000 clones, 69% found once. Pools of viral peptides were used by the ViraFEST assay to expand antigen-specific CD4+ T cells ahead of sequencing. With nine to eleven days of culture completed, CD4+ T cells were isolated. Sometime from March through December 2020, the person acquired a SARS-CoV-2 infection that PCR confirmed. Sample: CD4+ T cells from PBMCs cultured with SARS-CoV-2 spike peptides, taken before COVID-19 vaccination. The receptors were sampled from a human donor who had a prior SARS-CoV-2 infection.

The J gene is TRBJ2-3, the V gene TRBV12-2; TRBD2 is the table's D call, not checked against the DNA. TRBV12-2 is an annotated pseudogene. This CDR3 spans 12 amino acids. The CDR3 coding sequence is TGTGCAAGTCGCTTAGCGCGAGATACGCAGTATTTT. Encoded protein: CASRLARDTQYF.

The CDR3, as DNA: TGCGCCAGCAGTCAATCAAGGACTAGCGGGAGTTGCACAGATACGCAGTATTTT. Its protein product is CASSQSRTSGSCTDTQYF. This chain connects TRBV23-1 to TRBJ2-3, with 13 bases aligning to TRBD2. TRBV23-1 is an open reading frame whose function is uncertain. Trimming at V came to 0 bases and at J to 1 base, leaving 4 bases not matched to a gene. The CDR3 is 18 amino acids.

This sequence joins TRBV5-4 and TRBJ1-3, with a tentative D call TRBD1 (6 bases). V lost 4 bases and J lost 4, with 12 bases in between. The germline gives CDR1 SGHNT, CDR2 YYREEE (reference sequence). The CDR3 covers 14 residues. The CDR3 DNA reads as TGTGCCAGCAGCCCAGGACAGAGAGGAAACACCATATATTTT. Amino acids: CASSPGQRGNTIYF.

The rearrangement uses TRBV15 and TRBJ1-1; D remains ambiguous. The germline gives CDR1 LNHNV, CDR2 YYDKDF (reference sequence). The CDR3 is made up of 15 amino acids. Trimming pared 3 bases from V and 0 bases from J, leaving 11 bases between. CDR3 protein: CATSSRASMNTEAFF. In DNA, the CDR3 is TGTGCCACCAGCAGTCGGGCTTCCATGAACACTGAAGCTTTCTTT.

This clone showed up just a few times. The rearrangement joins TRBV10-2 to TRBJ2-2, with a possible D match to TRBD1 (6 bases). Germline V gene sequence: CDR1 WSHSY, CDR2 SAAADI. V was trimmed by 7 bases and J by 5 bases, leaving 14 bases between them. The CDR3 contains 14 residues. The CDR3 region has the DNA TGCGCCAGCAACAGGGTTTCGGGGACCGGGGAGCTGTTTTTT. Encoded protein: CASNRVSGTGELFF.

As DNA, the CDR3 is TGTGCCAGCAGTCCCGGACTGCTAGGTGGTGAGCAGTACTTC. This codes for CASSPGLLGGEQYF. The gene calls are TRBV6-5 and TRBJ2-7; TRBD2 is a possible D gene (5 bases). The germline V and J ends were trimmed by 5 bases and 7 bases, with 18 bases remaining between them. This CDR3 region has 14 residues. Germline loops: CDR1 MNHEY, CDR2 SVGAGI.

The chain has TRBV12-3 or TRBV12-4 and TRBJ2-5; tentatively, D is TRBD1 or TRBD2 (5 bases each). There are 13 residues in the CDR3. V was pared by 6 bases and J by 7 bases, with 15 bases between. CDR3 protein: CASSRDLGGTQYF. CDR3 in DNA: TGTGCCAGCAGCCGGGACCTGGGTGGGACCCAGTACTTC.

J is TRBJ2-1 and V is TRBV6-5; D possibly matches TRBD1 or TRBD2 (5 bases each). CDR1 is MNHEY, CDR2 SVGAGI, per germline. The CDR3 has 14 residues. Trimming pared 6 bases from V and 3 bases from J, leaving 12 bases between. CDR3 coding DNA: TGTGCCAGCAGAGCGGCAGGGAACTACAATGAGCAGTTCTTC. This encodes CASRAAGNYNEQFF.

The count of this clone is one. This chain joins TRBV6-6 and TRBJ2-1; a weak D match, TRBD2 (5 bases). This CDR3 has 14 amino acids. V was shortened by 0 bases and J by 7 bases, with 10 bases between the two germline ends. Germline CDR1 and CDR2: MNHNY and SVGAGI (reference sequence). CDR3 in amino acids: CASSYSGRENEQFF. DNA for the CDR3: TGTGCCAGCAGTTACTCGGGTCGGGAAAATGAGCAGTTCTTC.

The rearrangement uses TRBV7-9 and TRBJ2-7; D call uncertain. This CDR3 has 13 residues. V lost 3 bases and J lost 3, with 9 bases in between. Looked up from germline, CDR1 is SEHNR and CDR2 is FQNEAQ (reference sequence). The CDR3 loop reads CASSLTHDYEQYF. CDR3 sequence (DNA): TGTGCCAGCAGCTTGACCCATGACTACGAGCAGTACTTC.

CDR3 in DNA: TGTGCCAGCAGCCTAGCGGGAACGAACACCGGGGAGCTGTTTTTT. Its translation: CASSLAGTNTGELFF. The chain links TRBV9 to TRBJ2-2; 9 bases line up with TRBD2. This CDR3 is built from 15 residues. The V segment lost 4 bases and the J segment 0 bases; nucleotides outside the gene matches: 1. Germline loops: CDR1 SGDLS, CDR2 YYNGEE.